A selection of T cell receptor beta chains follows, all from one sample in a study of shared clonotypes between healthy human individuals. Profiled with immunoSEQ multiplex PCR; TCRdb holds only in-frame clones, not every one. Among about 2 million clones listed, 85% to 95% were seen once. Sample: naive CD8+ T cells sorted from blood. All receptors come from a man younger than 35 in good health. Each CDR3 is given with its conserved first and last residue. The order of the fields is clone size, D gene, J gene, V gene, CDR3 protein, CDR3 DNA. The D gene is left open where the match is weak. Rows give clone size only sometimes, using once, few, many, or a class for an expanded clone.

clone size: NA
D gene: TRBD1
J gene: TRBJ1-6
V gene: TRBV10-1
CDR3 protein: CASPGQANYNSPLHF
CDR3 DNA: TGCGCCAGCCCGGGACAGGCCAACTATAATTCACCCCTCCACTTT

clone size: NA
D gene: NA
J gene: TRBJ2-7
V gene: TRBV6-1
CDR3 protein: CASSGQGREQYF
CDR3 DNA: TGTGCCAGCAGTGGTCAGGGACGCGAGCAGTACTTC

clone size: NA
D gene: NA
J gene: TRBJ2-1
V gene: TRBV15
CDR3 protein: CATSSYNEQFF
CDR3 DNA: TGTGCCACCAGCAGCTACAATGAGCAGTTCTTC

clone size: NA
D gene: NA
J gene: TRBJ1-2
V gene: TRBV30
CDR3 protein: CAWSVHGGDGYTF
CDR3 DNA: TGTGCCTGGAGTGTACATGGCGGGGATGGCTACACCTTC

clone size: NA
D gene: TRBD1
J gene: TRBJ2-7
V gene: TRBV7-9
CDR3 protein: CASKTGGYEQYF
CDR3 DNA: TGTGCCAGCAAAACAGGGGGGTACGAGCAGTACTTC

clone size: NA
D gene: TRBD2
J gene: TRBJ2-7
V gene: TRBV9
CDR3 protein: CASSVGASGTYEQYF
CDR3 DNA: TGTGCCAGCAGCGTAGGGGCTAGCGGGACCTACGAGCAGTACTTC

clone size: NA
D gene: TRBD1
J gene: TRBJ1-2
V gene: TRBV6-5
CDR3 protein: CASSYVRGAGGYGYTF
CDR3 DNA: TGTGCCAGCAGTTACGTCCGGGGCGCAGGGGGCTATGGCTACACCTTC

clone size: NA
D gene: NA
J gene: TRBJ2-3
V gene: TRBV29-1
CDR3 protein: CSVDRGSTDTQYF
CDR3 DNA: TGCAGCGTTGACAGGGGCTCAACAGATACGCAGTATTTT

clone size: NA
D gene: NA
J gene: TRBJ2-2
V gene: TRBV19
CDR3 protein: CASSIWRGWTGELFF
CDR3 DNA: TGTGCCAGTAGTATTTGGAGGGGATGGACCGGGGAGCTGTTTTTT

clone size: NA
D gene: TRBD1
J gene: TRBJ2-7
V gene: TRBV5-1
CDR3 protein: CASSRTGPSSYEQYF
CDR3 DNA: TGCGCCAGCAGCCGGACAGGACCGAGCTCCTACGAGCAGTACTTC

clone size: NA
D gene: NA
J gene: TRBJ2-7
V gene: TRBV27
CDR3 protein: CASSLLGSGAEEQYF
CDR3 DNA: TGTGCCAGCAGTTTACTCGGGTCGGGAGCTGAGGAGCAGTACTTC

clone size: NA
D gene: NA
J gene: TRBJ1-1
V gene: TRBV5-5
CDR3 protein: CASILFQGVPEAFF
CDR3 DNA: TGTGCCAGCATCCTCTTCCAGGGCGTCCCTGAAGCTTTCTTT

clone size: NA
D gene: NA
J gene: TRBJ2-5
V gene: TRBV5-4
CDR3 protein: CASSTPGTPQETQYF
CDR3 DNA: TGTGCCAGCAGCACGCCCGGGACACCTCAAGAGACCCAGTACTTC

clone size: NA
D gene: NA
J gene: TRBJ2-5
V gene: TRBV4-3
CDR3 protein: CASSQGGRETQYF
CDR3 DNA: TGCGCCAGCAGCCAAGGGGGAAGAGAGACCCAGTACTTC

clone size: NA
D gene: NA
J gene: TRBJ2-3
V gene: TRBV19
CDR3 protein: CASSIPSTDTQYF
CDR3 DNA: TGTGCCAGTAGTATTCCCAGCACAGATACGCAGTATTTT

clone size: NA
D gene: NA
J gene: TRBJ2-5
V gene: TRBV9
CDR3 protein: CASSPEGEETQYF
CDR3 DNA: TGTGCCAGCAGCCCGGAGGGGGAAGAGACCCAGTACTTC

clone size: NA
D gene: TRBD2
J gene: TRBJ2-7
V gene: TRBV4-1
CDR3 protein: CASSPRAGGPHEQYF
CDR3 DNA: TGCGCCAGCAGCCCTCGAGCGGGAGGGCCCCACGAGCAGTACTTC

clone size: NA
D gene: TRBD1
J gene: TRBJ1-3
V gene: TRBV28
CDR3 protein: CASSYRGIGNTIYF
CDR3 DNA: TGTGCCAGCAGTTACAGGGGAATTGGAAACACCATATATTTT

clone size: NA
D gene: NA
J gene: TRBJ2-7
V gene: TRBV5-6
CDR3 protein: CASSFVISYEQYF
CDR3 DNA: TGTGCCAGCAGCTTTGTCATCTCCTACGAGCAGTACTTC

clone size: NA
D gene: NA
J gene: TRBJ1-1
V gene: TRBV6-6
CDR3 protein: CATNLDGQLNTEAFF
CDR3 DNA: TGTGCCACCAACCTGGACGGACAGTTAAACACTGAAGCTTTCTTT

clone size: NA
D gene: NA
J gene: TRBJ1-2
V gene: TRBV7-8
CDR3 protein: CASSSNPGTAYGYTF
CDR3 DNA: TGTGCCAGCAGCTCGAATCCCGGGACGGCCTATGGCTACACCTTC

clone size: once
D gene: NA
J gene: TRBJ2-7
V gene: TRBV5-1
CDR3 protein: CASSSLGVEQYF
CDR3 DNA: TGCGCCAGCAGCTCGTTGGGGGTGGAGCAGTACTTC

clone size: NA
D gene: NA
J gene: TRBJ2-7
V gene: TRBV7-8
CDR3 protein: CASSSWDRRYEQYF
CDR3 DNA: TGTGCCAGCAGCAGCTGGGACCGACGCTACGAGCAGTACTTC

clone size: NA
D gene: TRBD1
J gene: TRBJ2-1
V gene: TRBV5-6
CDR3 protein: CASSLSGAGGVEQFF
CDR3 DNA: TGTGCCAGCAGCTTGTCCGGGGCAGGGGGCGTTGAGCAGTTCTTC

clone size: NA
D gene: TRBD2
J gene: TRBJ2-7
V gene: TRBV7-6
CDR3 protein: CASSQGTSGIYEQYF
CDR3 DNA: TGTGCCAGCAGCCAAGGGACTAGCGGGATCTACGAGCAGTACTTC

clone size: NA
D gene: NA
J gene: TRBJ2-7
V gene: TRBV18
CDR3 protein: CASSPPERVYEQYF
CDR3 DNA: TGTGCCAGCTCACCACCGGAAAGGGTCTACGAGCAGTACTTC